This TCR beta chain stems from a study of T cells in Graves' hyperthyroidism and ophthalmopathy. Overall study results and limits: The blood repertoire included most of the expanded thyroid clonotypes above 0.001. The model foresaw ophthalmopathy a median roughly 6.6 months prior to onset.

This clonotype was found many times. Its cognate antigen is unknown. The V segment lost 4 bases and the J segment 2 bases; nucleotides outside the gene matches: 4. The CDR3 is 13 residues long. Germline lookup yields CDR1 SQVTM and CDR2 ANQGSEA. Template material for amplifying TCR beta CDR3 regions consisted of RNA transcripts. The HTBI set primed first-round TCR CDR3 RT-PCR. Via MiXCR, TCRdb re-called the multiplex PCR reads, giving one row per CDR3 protein. This sample has about 610,000 distinct CDR3 sequences, with roughly 14% found just once. Duration under 3 months, a NOSPECS grade of at least 4, and a Clinical Activity Score of at least 3 characterized the ophthalmopathy patients. Source material for PBMCs was less than 12 ml fresh peripheral blood.

The sample consisted of blood. The genes are TRBV29-1 and TRBJ2-7; 8 bases are shared with TRBD2. The source is a woman aged 40 to 50 with Graves' ophthalmopathy. The CDR3 here is CSVGGRGAYEQYF. The DNA for the CDR3 is TGCAGCGTTGGAGGGCGGGGGGCCTACGAGCAGTACTTC.